These T cell receptor beta chains were read from a single sample in a study of glioma-infiltrating T cells after dendritic cell vaccination. Repertoires were generated with immunoSEQ multiplex PCR, while TCRdb's copy carries only in-frame clones and drops some. The repertoire holds 25,000 to 35,000 clones, with 90% to 95% as singletons. Sequenced here: blood, sampled before dendritic cell vaccination. These receptors originate from a human donor with glioblastoma. Each CDR3 is given with its conserved first and last residue. The D gene is left open where the match is weak. Clone sizes are given selectively: once, few, many, or a class where the clone is expanded.

CDR3 protein: CASSSPRDRITGELFF
CDR3 DNA: TGCGCCAGCAGCTCGCCGAGGGACAGGATCACCGGGGAGCTGTTTTTT
CDR3 length: 16
V gene: TRBV4-1
D gene: TRBD1
clone size: -
J gene: TRBJ2-2

CDR3 protein: CASSLDVTGTDEQFF
CDR3 DNA: TGCGCCAGCAGCTTGGATGTGACAGGGACGGATGAGCAGTTCTTC
CDR3 length: 15
V gene: TRBV5-1
D gene: TRBD1
clone size: -
J gene: TRBJ2-1

CDR3 protein: CASSEGGGNEKLFF
CDR3 DNA: TGTGCCAGCAGTGAAGGGGGCGGAAATGAAAAACTGTTTTTT
CDR3 length: 14
V gene: TRBV2
D gene: -
clone size: -
J gene: TRBJ1-4

CDR3 protein: CAWRPNSKKLFF
CDR3 DNA: TGTGCCTGGAGACCCAACAGCAAAAAACTGTTTTTT
CDR3 length: 12
V gene: TRBV30
D gene: -
clone size: -
J gene: TRBJ1-4

CDR3 protein: CASSLVGSGGANEQYF
CDR3 DNA: TGTGCCAGCAGCTTAGTGGGGTCCGGGGGGGCAAACGAGCAGTACTTC
CDR3 length: 16
V gene: TRBV7-6
D gene: TRBD2
clone size: once
J gene: TRBJ2-7

CDR3 protein: CASSSGTGDYGYTF
CDR3 DNA: TGTGCCAGCAGTTCCGGGACAGGGGACTATGGCTACACCTTC
CDR3 length: 14
V gene: TRBV2
D gene: TRBD1
clone size: few
J gene: TRBJ1-2

CDR3 protein: CASVGGGGISPLHF
CDR3 DNA: TGTGCTAGTGTCGGCGGTGGAGGTATCTCCCCCCTCCACTTT
CDR3 length: 14
V gene: TRBV12-5
D gene: -
clone size: -
J gene: TRBJ1-6

CDR3 protein: CASSISQGYEQYF
CDR3 DNA: TGTGCCAGTAGTATATCACAGGGCTACGAGCAGTACTTC
CDR3 length: 13
V gene: TRBV19
D gene: -
clone size: -
J gene: TRBJ2-7

CDR3 protein: CAWMGLGYEQYF
CDR3 DNA: TGTGCCTGGATGGGACTAGGGTACGAGCAGTACTTC
CDR3 length: 12
V gene: TRBV30
D gene: TRBD2
clone size: -
J gene: TRBJ2-7

CDR3 protein: CASSELLSTRTSTDTQYF
CDR3 DNA: TGTGCCAGCAGTGAACTTCTATCAACCCGAACGAGCACAGATACGCAGTATTTT
CDR3 length: 18
V gene: TRBV6-1
D gene: -
clone size: -
J gene: TRBJ2-3

CDR3 protein: CASSETGGYYEQYF
CDR3 DNA: TGTGCCAGCAGCGAGACAGGGGGATACTACGAGCAGTACTTC
CDR3 length: 14
V gene: TRBV11-2
D gene: TRBD1
clone size: -
J gene: TRBJ2-7

CDR3 protein: CASSHRLAGGPGQETQYF
CDR3 DNA: TGTGCCAGCAGCCACCGACTAGCGGGGGGGCCCGGACAAGAGACCCAGTACTTC
CDR3 length: 18
V gene: TRBV4-2
D gene: TRBD2
clone size: -
J gene: TRBJ2-5

CDR3 protein: CASSLGGDYYGYTF
CDR3 DNA: TGTGCCAGCAGCTTGGGCGGGGACTACTATGGCTACACCTTC
CDR3 length: 14
V gene: TRBV5-6
D gene: -
clone size: -
J gene: TRBJ1-2

CDR3 protein: CASSLARQGADGQYF
CDR3 DNA: TGCGCCAGCAGCTTGGCCCGCCAGGGGGCCGACGGGCAGTACTTC
CDR3 length: 15
V gene: TRBV5-1
D gene: TRBD1
clone size: -
J gene: TRBJ2-7

CDR3 protein: CASSPGGDSPLHF
CDR3 DNA: TGTGCCAGCTCACCCGGGGGGGATTCACCCCTCCACTTT
CDR3 length: 13
V gene: TRBV18
D gene: -
clone size: -
J gene: TRBJ1-6

CDR3 protein: CASSPLTGWYGYTF
CDR3 DNA: TGTGCCAGCAGCCCACTGACAGGGTGGTATGGCTACACCTTC
CDR3 length: 14
V gene: TRBV11-2
D gene: TRBD1
clone size: -
J gene: TRBJ1-2

CDR3 protein: CASRIDRGGQYF
CDR3 DNA: TGTGCCAGCAGGATAGACAGGGGAGGGCAGTACTTC
CDR3 length: 12
V gene: TRBV2
D gene: TRBD1
clone size: -
J gene: TRBJ2-7

CDR3 protein: CASRAGTGTYNEQFF
CDR3 DNA: TGTGCCAGCAGAGCCGGGACAGGGACCTACAATGAGCAGTTCTTC
CDR3 length: 15
V gene: TRBV6-5
D gene: TRBD1
clone size: -
J gene: TRBJ2-1

CDR3 protein: CASSLSGQRTDTQYF
CDR3 DNA: TGCGCCAGCAGCTTGTCGGGACAGCGGACAGATACGCAGTATTTT
CDR3 length: 15
V gene: TRBV5-1
D gene: TRBD1
clone size: -
J gene: TRBJ2-3

CDR3 protein: CASSFTGGSYNSPLHF
CDR3 DNA: TGTGCCAGCAGCTTTACAGGGGGCTCCTATAATTCCCCCCTCCACTTT
CDR3 length: 16
V gene: TRBV11-2
D gene: TRBD1
clone size: -
J gene: TRBJ1-6

CDR3 protein: CASSFTQLAGGGEQYF
CDR3 DNA: TGTGCCAGCAGCTTTACCCAACTAGCGGGGGGCGGCGAGCAGTACTTC
CDR3 length: 16
V gene: TRBV7-9
D gene: TRBD2
clone size: -
J gene: TRBJ2-7

CDR3 protein: CASSEGGGNNIQYF
CDR3 DNA: TGTGCCAGTAGTGAAGGCGGGGGAAATAACATTCAGTACTTC
CDR3 length: 14
V gene: TRBV19
D gene: TRBD2
clone size: -
J gene: TRBJ2-4

CDR3 protein: CASSREKRGGQETQYF
CDR3 DNA: TGTGCCAGCAGCCGGGAGAAGCGGGGGGGTCAAGAGACCCAGTACTTC
CDR3 length: 16
V gene: TRBV5-6
D gene: TRBD2
clone size: -
J gene: TRBJ2-5

CDR3 protein: CASSLGTSGVGGSGELFF
CDR3 DNA: TGCGCCAGCAGCCTCGGGACTAGCGGGGTTGGTGGGTCCGGGGAGCTGTTTTTT
CDR3 length: 18
V gene: TRBV4-1
D gene: TRBD2
clone size: -
J gene: TRBJ2-2